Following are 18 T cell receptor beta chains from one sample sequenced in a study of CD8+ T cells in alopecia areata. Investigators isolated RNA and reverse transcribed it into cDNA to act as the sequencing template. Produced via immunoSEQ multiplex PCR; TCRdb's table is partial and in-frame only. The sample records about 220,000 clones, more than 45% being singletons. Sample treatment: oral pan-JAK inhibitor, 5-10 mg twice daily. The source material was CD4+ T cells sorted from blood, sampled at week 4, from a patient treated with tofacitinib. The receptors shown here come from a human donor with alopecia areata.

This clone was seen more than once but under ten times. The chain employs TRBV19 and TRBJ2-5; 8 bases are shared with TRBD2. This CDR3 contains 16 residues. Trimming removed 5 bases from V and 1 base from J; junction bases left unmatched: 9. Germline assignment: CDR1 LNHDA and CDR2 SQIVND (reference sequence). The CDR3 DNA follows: TGTGCCAGTAGTGCCCAGCGGGGGAGCCGCCAAGAGACCCAGTACTTC. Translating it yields CASSAQRGSRQETQYF.

CDR3 nucleotide sequence: TGTGCCAGCGGGACACAGGGGTCACCCCTCCACTTT. As protein: CASGTQGSPLHF. The chain joins TRBV6-1 to TRBJ1-6, with 7 nucleotides matching TRBD1. J lost 10 bases, V lost 8 bases, and 5 bases had no gene match. Per the germline V gene, CDR1 is MNHNS and CDR2 is SASEGT. CDR3 length: 12 residues.

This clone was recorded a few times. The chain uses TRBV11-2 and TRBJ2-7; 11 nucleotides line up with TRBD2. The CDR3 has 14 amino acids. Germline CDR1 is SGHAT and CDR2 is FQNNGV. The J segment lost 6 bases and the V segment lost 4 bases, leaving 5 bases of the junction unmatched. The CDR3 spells CASSSSLAGGEQYF. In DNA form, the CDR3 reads TGTGCCAGCAGCTCGTCCCTAGCGGGGGGCGAGCAGTACTTC.

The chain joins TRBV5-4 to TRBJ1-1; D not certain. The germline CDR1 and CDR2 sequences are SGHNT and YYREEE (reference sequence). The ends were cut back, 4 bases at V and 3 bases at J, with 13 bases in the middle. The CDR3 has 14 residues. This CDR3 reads CASSLSFLDTEAFF. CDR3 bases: TGTGCCAGCAGCCTATCGTTCCTAGACACTGAAGCTTTCTTT.

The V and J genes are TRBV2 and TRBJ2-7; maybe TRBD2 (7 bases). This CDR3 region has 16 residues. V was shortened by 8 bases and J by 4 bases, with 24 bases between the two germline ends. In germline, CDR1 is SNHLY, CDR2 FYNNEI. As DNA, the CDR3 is TGTGCCAGCGTACCCCCCGCAGCGAAGGGGGGGTACGAGCAGTACTTC. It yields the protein CASVPPAAKGGYEQYF. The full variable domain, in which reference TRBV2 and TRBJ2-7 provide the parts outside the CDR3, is EPEVTQTPSHQVTQMGQEVILRCVPISNHLYFYWYRQILGQKVEFLVSFYNNEISEKSEIFDDQFSVERPDGSNFTLKIRSTKLEDSAMYFCASVPPAAKGGYEQYFGPGTRLTVT.

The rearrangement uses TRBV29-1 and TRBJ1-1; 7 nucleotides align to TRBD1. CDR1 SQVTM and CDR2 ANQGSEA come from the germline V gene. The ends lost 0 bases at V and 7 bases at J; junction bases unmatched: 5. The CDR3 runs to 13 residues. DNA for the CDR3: TGCAGCGTTGAAGACGGGACAGAAAATGAAGCTTTCTTT. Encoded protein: CSVEDGTENEAFF.

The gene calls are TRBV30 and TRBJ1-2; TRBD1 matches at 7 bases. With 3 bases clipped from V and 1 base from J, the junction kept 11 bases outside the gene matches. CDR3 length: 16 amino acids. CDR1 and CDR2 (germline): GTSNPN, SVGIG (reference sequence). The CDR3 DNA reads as TGTGCCTGGAGCCCCGGAGGGACAGCTTTTAACTATGGCTACACCTTC. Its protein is CAWSPGGTAFNYGYTF.

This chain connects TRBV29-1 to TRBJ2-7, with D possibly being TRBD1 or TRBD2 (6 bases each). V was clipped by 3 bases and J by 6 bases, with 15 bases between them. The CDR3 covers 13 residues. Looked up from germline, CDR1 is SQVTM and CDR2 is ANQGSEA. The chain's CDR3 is CSVDRGQGTEQYF. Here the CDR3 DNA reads TGCAGCGTTGATCGGGGGCAGGGTACCGAGCAGTACTTC.

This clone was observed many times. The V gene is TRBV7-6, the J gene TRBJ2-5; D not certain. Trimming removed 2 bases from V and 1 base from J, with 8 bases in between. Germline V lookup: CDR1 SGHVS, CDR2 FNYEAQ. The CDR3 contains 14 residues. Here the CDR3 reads CASSLPAAQETQYF. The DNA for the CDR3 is TGTGCCAGCAGCTTACCGGCGGCCCAAGAGACCCAGTACTTC.

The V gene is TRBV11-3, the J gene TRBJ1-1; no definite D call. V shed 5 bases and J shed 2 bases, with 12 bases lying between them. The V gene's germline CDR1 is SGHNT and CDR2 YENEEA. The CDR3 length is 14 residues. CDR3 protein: CASSVSTGNTEAFF. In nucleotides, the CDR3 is TGTGCCAGCAGCGTCTCTACGGGAAACACTGAAGCTTTCTTT.

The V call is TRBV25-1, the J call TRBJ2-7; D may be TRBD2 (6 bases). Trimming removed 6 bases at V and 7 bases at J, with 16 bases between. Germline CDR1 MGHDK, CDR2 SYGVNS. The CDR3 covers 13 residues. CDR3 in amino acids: CASRSGGSREQYF. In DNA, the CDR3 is TGTGCCAGCAGGTCCGGGGGTTCGAGAGAGCAGTACTTC.

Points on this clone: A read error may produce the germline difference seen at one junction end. CDR3 nucleotides: TGTGCAATCATGCAAGGCAGCTCCTACGAGCAGTACTTC. This translates into CAIMQGSSYEQYF. This chain joins TRBV10-3 and TRBJ2-7; D remains unclear. The CDR3 loop spans 13 amino acids. The germline V gene has CDR1 ENHRY and CDR2 SYGVKD.

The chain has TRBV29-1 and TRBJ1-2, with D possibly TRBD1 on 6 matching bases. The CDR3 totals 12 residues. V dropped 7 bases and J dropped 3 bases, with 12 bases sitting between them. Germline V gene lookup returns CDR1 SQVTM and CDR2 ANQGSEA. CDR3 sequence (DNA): TGCAGCGCCAGAGGGGGTGACTATGGCTACACCTTC. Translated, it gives CSARGGDYGYTF. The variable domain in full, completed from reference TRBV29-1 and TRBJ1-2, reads SAVISQKPSRDICQRGTSLTIQCQVDSQVTMMFWYRQQPGQSLTLIATANQGSEATYESGFVIDKFPISRPNLTFSTLTVSNMSPEDSSIYLCSARGGDYGYTFGSGTRLTVV.

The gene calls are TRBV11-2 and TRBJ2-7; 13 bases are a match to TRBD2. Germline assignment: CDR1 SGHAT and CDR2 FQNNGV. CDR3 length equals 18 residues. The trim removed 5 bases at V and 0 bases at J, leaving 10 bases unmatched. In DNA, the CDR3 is TGTGCCAGCAGCCCTGGACTAGCGGGGGCCGTTTTCTCCTACGAGCAGTACTTC. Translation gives CASSPGLAGAVFSYEQYF.

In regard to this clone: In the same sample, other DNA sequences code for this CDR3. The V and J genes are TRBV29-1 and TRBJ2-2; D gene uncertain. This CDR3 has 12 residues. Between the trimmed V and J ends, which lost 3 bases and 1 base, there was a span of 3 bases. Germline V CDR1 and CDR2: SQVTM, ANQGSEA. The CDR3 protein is CSVDRNTGELFF. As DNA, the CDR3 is TGCAGCGTTGACCGGAACACCGGGGAGCTGTTTTTT.

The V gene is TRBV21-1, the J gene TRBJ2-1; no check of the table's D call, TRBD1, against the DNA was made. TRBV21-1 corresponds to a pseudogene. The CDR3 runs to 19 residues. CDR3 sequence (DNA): TGTGCCAGCAGCCGAGCTTTCGAGGACAGGGGGCAAGAGTGGGATGAGCAGTTCTTC. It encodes CASSRAFEDRGQEWDEQFF.

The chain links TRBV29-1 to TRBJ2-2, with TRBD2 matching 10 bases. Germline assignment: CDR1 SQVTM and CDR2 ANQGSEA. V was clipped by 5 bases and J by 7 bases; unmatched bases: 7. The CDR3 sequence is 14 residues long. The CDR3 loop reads CSVSGGAIFGELFF. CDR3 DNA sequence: TGCAGCGTTAGCGGGGGGGCCATTTTCGGGGAGCTGTTTTTT.

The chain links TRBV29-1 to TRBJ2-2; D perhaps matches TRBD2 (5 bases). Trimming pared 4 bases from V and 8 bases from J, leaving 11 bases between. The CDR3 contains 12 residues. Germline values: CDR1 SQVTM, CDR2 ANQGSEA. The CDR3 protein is CSVGSERGELFF. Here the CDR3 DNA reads TGCAGCGTTGGTAGCGAGAGGGGGGAGCTGTTTTTT.